Below are 2 T cell receptor beta chains sequenced from a single sample in a study of T cells after yellow fever vaccination. TCRdb called the 5' RACE reads again in MiXCR, with one record for every CDR3 protein. Of hundreds of thousands of distinct CDR3 sequences in the sample, around 4.9% were seen once. Specimen: CD4+ T cells sorted from PBMCs, collected on the day of the yellow fever booster vaccination. The receptor source for this set is a young man who received the YFV17D yellow fever vaccine.

There are many counts of this clonotype. This chain links TRBV20-1 with TRBJ2-1; TRBD2 aligns across 7 bases. The germline V gene has CDR1 DFQATT and CDR2 SNEGSKA (reference sequence). The V and J ends lost 0 bases and 2 bases, in that order; junction bases with no gene match: 10. The CDR3 length is 17 residues. The CDR3 spells CSARDREMGTTYNEQFF. CDR3 coding DNA: TGCAGTGCTAGAGATCGAGAAATGGGGACTACCTACAATGAGCAGTTCTTC.

This clonotype has at least ten counts. The gene calls are TRBV6-1 and TRBJ2-4, with D perhaps TRBD1 (6 bases). This CDR3 spans 15 amino acids. Looked up from germline, CDR1 is MNHNS and CDR2 is SASEGT. V shed 5 bases and J shed 5 bases, with 16 bases lying between them. The CDR3 sequence: CASSPQGGWENIQYF. The CDR3 DNA reads as TGTGCCAGCAGTCCACAGGGTGGGTGGGAAAACATTCAGTACTTC.